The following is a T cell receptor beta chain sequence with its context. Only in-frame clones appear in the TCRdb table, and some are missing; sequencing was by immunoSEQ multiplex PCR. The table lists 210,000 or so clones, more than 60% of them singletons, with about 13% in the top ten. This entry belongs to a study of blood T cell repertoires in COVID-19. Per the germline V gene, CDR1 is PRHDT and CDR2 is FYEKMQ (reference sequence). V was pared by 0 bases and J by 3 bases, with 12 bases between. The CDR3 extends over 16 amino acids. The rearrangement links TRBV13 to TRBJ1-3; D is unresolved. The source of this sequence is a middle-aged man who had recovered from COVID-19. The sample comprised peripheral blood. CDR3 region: CASSLGEGAFGNTIYF. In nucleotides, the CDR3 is TGTGCCAGCAGCTTAGGGGAGGGCGCCTTTGGAAACACCATATATTTT. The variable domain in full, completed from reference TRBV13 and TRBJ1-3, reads AAGVIQSPRHLIKEKRETATLKCYPIPRHDTVYWYQQGPGQDPQFLISFYEKMQSDKGSIPDRFSAQQFSDYHSELNMSSLELGDSALYFCASSLGEGAFGNTIYFGEGSWLTVV.